A single sample is the source of the 18 T cell receptor beta chains below, sequenced in a study of T-cell reconstitution after alpha-beta-depleted transplantation in children. This sample's TCRbeta library carried unique molecular identifier barcodes. In TCRdb, the PCR reads were re-called with MiXCR into one record per CDR3 protein. The profile covers 190,000 or so distinct CDR3 sequences, with about 6.4% appearing a single time and roughly 3% taken by the ten largest. The sequencing used PBMCs from the stem cell graft donor, collected from the stem cell graft. These receptors were taken from a human donor who donated a stem cell graft to a child with Wiskott-Aldrich syndrome.

The table lists this clonotype with many counts. The chain has TRBV25-1 and TRBJ2-7, with a tentative D call TRBD1 (6 bases). CDR1 MGHDK and CDR2 SYGVNS come from the germline V gene. The CDR3 consists of 16 residues. With 6 bases removed from V and 0 bases from J, the gap between germline ends came to 18 bases. CDR3 coding DNA: TGTGCCAGCAGCGATCCGGGACAAGGTTTCTCCTACGAGCAGTACTTC. Protein: CASSDPGQGFSYEQYF.

This clonotype was seen at least ten times. The chain is built from TRBV30 and TRBJ2-1; weak D call: TRBD2 (7 bases). The CDR3 contains 15 residues. The V gene lost 6 bases and the J gene lost 6 bases, with 21 bases spanning the gap. The germline V gene has CDR1 GTSNPN and CDR2 SVGIG (reference sequence). CDR3 DNA: TGTGCCTGCGGGGGGCGAGCGAGCTATGTCAATGAGCAGTTCTTC. Encoded protein: CACGGRASYVNEQFF.

This clonotype was observed at least ten times. V is TRBV7-3 and J is TRBJ2-2, with 7 bases lining up with TRBD2. Germline trimming cut 5 bases from V and 2 bases from J; bases unmatched to any gene: 23. CDR3 length equals 21 residues. Germline-derived CDR1 and CDR2 are SGHTA and FQGTGA. CDR3 DNA sequence: TGTGCCAGCAGCCCCACCTTTCGTCCTCTCCGGGACTATCAAAACACCGGGGAGCTGTTTTTT. Encoded protein: CASSPTFRPLRDYQNTGELFF.

The chain couples TRBV5-1 to TRBJ1-5; 9 positions match TRBD1. Looked up from germline, CDR1 is SGHRS and CDR2 is YFSETQ. The CDR3 spans 16 residues. Trimming took 0 bases from V and 0 from J; bases not matched to a gene: 1. This CDR3 is CASSLGQGDSNQPQHF. CDR3 coding DNA: TGCGCCAGCAGCTTGGGACAGGGGGATAGCAATCAGCCCCAGCATTTT.

This clonotype was recorded a few times. The V call is TRBV5-1, the J call TRBJ2-3, with TRBD2 as a possible D gene (6 bases). Trimming stripped 0 bases from V and 7 bases from J, with 12 bases between. The germline V gene encodes CDR1 SGHRS and CDR2 YFSETQ. The CDR3 contains 14 residues. The chain's CDR3 is CASSLEQEGNTQYF. The CDR3 DNA reads as TGCGCCAGCAGCTTGGAACAGGAGGGGAATACGCAGTATTTT.

This clonotype was recorded many times. This chain links TRBV20-1 with TRBJ1-2; 7 nucleotides align to TRBD1. In germline, CDR1 is DFQATT, CDR2 SNEGSKA (reference sequence). The CDR3 has 12 residues. The V and J ends lost 6 bases and 8 bases, in that order; junction bases with no gene match: 9. The CDR3 protein is CSATPGTVGYTF. CDR3 sequence (DNA): TGCAGTGCGACACCCGGGACAGTCGGCTACACCTTC.

This clonotype was seen ten or more times. The J gene is TRBJ2-7, the V gene TRBV9; the D call may be TRBD1 or TRBD2 (5 bases each). The CDR3 contains 15 residues. The V gene's germline CDR1 is SGDLS and CDR2 YYNGEE. V was shortened by 1 base and J by 2 bases, with 13 bases between the two germline ends. The CDR3, as DNA: TGTGCCAGCAGCGTAATGGGGGAAGTTCCCTACGAGCAGTACTTC. Translated: CASSVMGEVPYEQYF.

This clonotype was counted only a few times. The chain couples TRBV20-1 to TRBJ2-6, with D uncertain. Per germline, CDR1 DFQATT and CDR2 SNEGSKA (reference sequence). Trimming shortened V by 5 bases and J by 7 bases, and 12 bases separated the two germline ends. The CDR3 has 13 amino acids. CDR3 nucleotides: TGCAGTGCTTCTCAATTAGGAGCCAACGTCCTGACTTTC. This translates into CSASQLGANVLTF.

The chain combines TRBV7-2 with TRBJ1-2, with TRBD1 matching over 8 bases. The CDR3 length is 14 residues. Germline V CDR1 and CDR2: SGHTA, FQGNSA. The V gene end was trimmed by 1 base and the J gene end by 7 bases; junction bases not matched to a gene: 5. The CDR3 DNA sequence: TGTGCCAGCAGCTTAGTCCAGGGGGCAGGTGGCTACACCTTC. This codes for CASSLVQGAGGYTF. Full variable domain (remainder filled in from reference TRBV7-2 and TRBJ1-2): GAGVSQSPSNKVTEKGKDVELRCDPISGHTALYWYRQSLGQGLEFLIYFQGNSAPDKSGLPSDRFSAERTGGSVSTLTIQRTQQEDSAVYLCASSLVQGAGGYTFGSGTRLTVV.

The J gene is TRBJ2-7, the V gene TRBV18; a possible D gene is TRBD1 (6 bases). This CDR3 contains 13 residues. Germline values: CDR1 KGHSH, CDR2 LQKENI. Between the trimmed V and J ends, which lost 4 bases and 5 bases, there was a span of 12 bases. CDR3 nucleotide sequence: TGTGCCAGCTCACGACAATGGGGGCACGAGCAGTACTTC. Protein product: CASSRQWGHEQYF.

This clonotype was seen repeatedly, ten times or more. The CDR3 region has the DNA TGTGCCAGCAGTTCGGACCCCACATACCACAATGAGCAGTTCTTC. This encodes CASSSDPTYHNEQFF. The chain joins TRBV5-5 to TRBJ2-1; D unresolved. Per the germline V gene, CDR1 is SGHKS and CDR2 is YYEKEE (reference sequence). This CDR3 is 15 amino acids long. Trimming took off 5 bases at V and 5 bases at J, with 17 bases between the two ends.

This clonotype was observed a few times. The rearrangement joins TRBV5-5 to TRBJ2-7, with D possibly being TRBD1 (6 bases). The length of the CDR3 is 15 residues. Deletions cut 4 bases from V and 2 bases from J, with 16 bases between. Germline values: CDR1 SGHKS, CDR2 YYEKEE (reference sequence). CDR3 bases: TGTGCCAGCAGCCTTCGACAGGACGCTACCTACGAGCAGTACTTC. This codes for CASSLRQDATYEQYF.

This clonotype was detected ten times or more. V usage is TRBV6-4 and J usage is TRBJ2-2; D is possibly TRBD1 (5 bases). V was cut by 3 bases and J by 5 bases, with 13 bases left in between. This CDR3 is 15 amino acids long. Germline CDR1 reads MRHNA; CDR2 reads SNTAGT. For the CDR3, the DNA is TGTGCCAGCAGTGAAGGGGCCGGAACGACCGGGGAGCTGTTTTTT. This gives the protein CASSEGAGTTGELFF.

This clonotype was counted ten times or more. J is TRBJ2-7 and V is TRBV7-9, with D unclear. Trimming took off 1 base at V and 6 bases at J, with 7 bases between the two ends. The CDR3 has 12 residues. In germline, CDR1 is SEHNR, CDR2 FQNEAQ (reference sequence). The CDR3 loop reads CASSLDPREQYF. The CDR3 bases are TGTGCCAGCAGCTTAGACCCTCGCGAGCAGTACTTC.

As regards this clonotype: A clone one base away is much larger, so this may be a read error. The rearrangement joins TRBV12-3 or TRBV12-4 to TRBJ2-2, with 7 bases lining up with TRBD1. Trimming removed 6 bases from V and 2 bases from J; junction bases left unmatched: 6. The CDR3 is 15 amino acids. CDR3 sequence reads: CASSGTDLNTGELFF. DNA of the CDR3: TGTGCCAGCAGCGGGACAGACCTTAACACCGGGGAGCTGTTTTTT.

This clonotype has more than one count but fewer than ten. The chain recombines TRBV6-5 with TRBJ2-1; the match to TRBD2 covers 10 bases. This CDR3 is built from 16 residues. Germline V gives CDR1 MNHEY, CDR2 SVGAGI. V dropped 6 bases and J dropped 13; count of bases not matched to a gene: 18. The CDR3: CASRLVAGGTDPTQFF. In DNA, the CDR3 is TGTGCCAGCAGATTAGTAGCGGGAGGCACTGATCCCACACAGTTCTTC.

This clonotype was detected many times. Here the CDR3 reads CASSKGLAGSLVNEQFF. CDR3 nucleotide sequence: TGTGCCAGCAGCAAGGGACTAGCGGGATCGCTGGTAAATGAGCAGTTCTTC. The genes are TRBV3-1 and TRBJ2-1; 13 nucleotides agree with TRBD2. Germline V gene data show CDR1 as LGHDT and CDR2 as YNNKEL (reference sequence). V was pared by 5 bases and J by 7 bases, with 11 bases of the junction left unmatched. The CDR3 is 17 residues long.

This clonotype was seen ten or more times. The chain is built from TRBV12-3 or TRBV12-4 and TRBJ2-7, with 8 bases lining up with TRBD1. This CDR3 has 13 amino acids. The junction had 4 bases not matched to a gene; V was cut back by 5 bases and J by 4 bases. CDR3 loop: CASSKYRGYEQYF. As DNA, the CDR3 is TGTGCCAGCAGTAAATACAGGGGGTACGAGCAGTACTTC.